One sample yielded the 7 T cell receptor beta chains listed below, sequenced in a study of neurological immune-mediated disorders. MiXCR was run by TCRdb on the 5' RACE reads, yielding one entry per CDR3 protein. The sample has about 78,000 distinct CDR3 sequences; roughly 4.8% are singletons. Specimen: PBMCs. The receptors stem from a woman aged 25 to 39 with multiple sclerosis.

Many counts were recorded for this clonotype. The CDR3 spells CASSHKETQYF. CDR3 nucleotide sequence: TGTGCCAGCAGTCACAAAGAGACCCAGTACTTC. J is TRBJ2-5 and V is TRBV27; D unresolved. CDR1 MNHEY and CDR2 SMNVEV come from the germline V gene (reference sequence). With 5 bases removed from V and 3 bases from J, the gap between germline ends came to 4 bases. CDR3 length: 11 residues.

In its sample, this clonotype was seen many times. The gene calls are TRBV5-1 and TRBJ1-2; D might be TRBD1 (5 bases). Per the germline V gene, CDR1 is SGHRS and CDR2 is YFSETQ. The CDR3 has 12 residues. Deletions cut 5 bases from V and 8 bases from J, with 13 bases between. This CDR3 reads CASRIGRGGYTF. CDR3 nucleotide sequence: TGCGCCAGCAGGATCGGAAGGGGCGGCTACACCTTC.

This clonotype has at least ten counts. This chain connects TRBV20-1 to TRBJ2-3; TRBD1 aligns across 7 bases. The V gene end was trimmed by 3 bases and the J gene end by 0 bases; junction bases not matched to a gene: 6. This CDR3 spans 15 amino acids. The germline CDR1 and CDR2 sequences are DFQATT and SNEGSKA (reference sequence). DNA of the CDR3: TGCAGTGCTAGCCCCGGGACAGTTAGCACAGATACGCAGTATTTT. Protein sequence: CSASPGTVSTDTQYF.

This clonotype showed up many times. This rearrangement joins TRBV20-1 to TRBJ2-4; 10 positions match TRBD1. The trim removed 3 bases at V and 6 bases at J, leaving 8 bases unmatched. The CDR3 spans 15 residues. The germline CDR1 and CDR2 sequences are DFQATT and SNEGSKA (reference sequence). CDR3 residues: CSASPGQGYGNIQYF. CDR3 nucleotides: TGCAGTGCTAGTCCGGGACAGGGGTATGGAAACATTCAGTACTTC.

This clonotype has a count of ten or more. V gene TRBV6-5 combines with J gene TRBJ2-7; no clear D. The germline V and J ends were trimmed by 10 bases and 6 bases, with 16 bases remaining between them. Germline V lookup: CDR1 MNHEY, CDR2 SVGAGI. The CDR3 runs 12 residues. The CDR3 coding sequence is TGTGCCACCGGCCGACGGTGGGGCGAGCAGTACTTC. It is translated as CATGRRWGEQYF.

This clonotype was detected ten times or more. The chain is built from TRBV7-9 and TRBJ1-2, with TRBD1 matching over 7 bases. V lost 1 base, J lost 3 bases, and 5 bases stayed unmatched. The V gene's germline CDR1 is SEHNR and CDR2 FQNEAQ (reference sequence). The CDR3 runs 15 residues. The CDR3 region is CASSLDRGADYGYTF. DNA of the CDR3: TGTGCCAGCAGCTTAGACAGGGGAGCTGACTATGGCTACACCTTC.

The table lists this clonotype with many counts. V gene TRBV10-1 combines with J gene TRBJ1-5, with D perhaps TRBD1 (6 bases). CDR1 and CDR2 (germline): WNHNN, SYGVQD (reference sequence). V was shortened by 9 bases and J by 5 bases, with 14 bases between the two germline ends. CDR3 size: 13 residues. The CDR3 DNA is TGCGCCAGGAGTCAGGGGAAGGATCAGCCCCAGCATTTT. Translation gives CARSQGKDQPQHF.